This T cell receptor beta chain emerged from a study of response to subunit inactivated influenza vaccine. Points from the study as a whole: After each seasonal influenza vaccination, few new T cells are recruited, the authors suggested.

In TCRdb, the RT-PCR reads were re-called with MiXCR into one record per CDR3 protein. The sample lists roughly 500,000 distinct CDR3 sequences, approximately 16% occurring once. This clonotype has only a few counts. What it binds is not known. There are 15 residues in the CDR3. V shed 6 bases and J shed 0 bases, with 12 bases lying between them. Germline CDR1 is MNHNS and CDR2 is SASEGT. The chain has TRBV6-1 and TRBJ1-5; D may be TRBD1 (5 bases). This specimen was CD4+ T cells sorted from PBMCs, taken less than 25 months after vaccination. The receptor comes from a man aged 50-75 years who received an inactivated influenza vaccine. CDR3 region: CASSLGRPSNQPQHF. The CDR3 region has the DNA TGTGCCAGCAGCCTGGGACGGCCTAGCAATCAGCCCCAGCATTTT.